This T cell receptor (beta chain) was identified during a study of T cells in women clearing cervical HPV infection. About this clone itself: The read gets to within 3 residues of the CDR3 end, and the germline J gene fills in the rest.

This table comes from immunoSEQ multiplex PCR, and its TCRdb copy is limited to in-frame clones, with some not included. This sample's table reports 30,000 to 45,000 clones. V was clipped by 9 bases and J by 7 bases, with 13 bases between them. This CDR3 comprises 12 residues. Germline CDR1 and CDR2: SGHDN and FVKESK. The sequence came from a woman aged 18 to 75 with a cervical HPV16 infection that either progressed to CIN3+ or cleared (not recorded which). The rearrangement joins TRBV14 to TRBJ2-1, with a possible D match to TRBD2 (6 bases). Sequencing input: blood buffy coat. Incomplete CDR3 DNA: TGTGCCAGGGTGACTAGTCCAAATGAG. Amino acid sequence: CARVTSPNE. The full CDR3 is CARVTSPNEQFF.